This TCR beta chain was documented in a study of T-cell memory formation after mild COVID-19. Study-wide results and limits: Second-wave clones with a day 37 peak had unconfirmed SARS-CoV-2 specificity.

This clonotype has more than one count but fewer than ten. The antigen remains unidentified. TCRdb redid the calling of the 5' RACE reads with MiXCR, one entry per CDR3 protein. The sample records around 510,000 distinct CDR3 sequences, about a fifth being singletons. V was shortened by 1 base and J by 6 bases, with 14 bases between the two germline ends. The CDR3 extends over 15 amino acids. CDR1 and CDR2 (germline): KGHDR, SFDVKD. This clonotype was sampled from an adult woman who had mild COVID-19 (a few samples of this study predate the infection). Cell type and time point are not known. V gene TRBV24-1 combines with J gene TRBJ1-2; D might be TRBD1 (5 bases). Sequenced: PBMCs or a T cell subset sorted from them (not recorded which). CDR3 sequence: CATSDFSGSRDGYTF. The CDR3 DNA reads TGTGCCACCAGTGATTTTTCGGGGTCCAGGGATGGCTACACCTTC.